This entry lists 31 T cell receptor beta chains sequenced from one sample in a study of CD8+ T cells in alopecia areata. Treatment in this sample: oral pan-JAK inhibitor, 5-10 mg twice daily. RNA, once extracted, was reverse transcribed into cDNA for use as the sequencing template. This table comes from immunoSEQ multiplex PCR, and its TCRdb copy is limited to in-frame clones, with some not included. The top ten hold under 15% of the sample, which has around 140,000 clones, roughly nine tenths seen once. Sequenced material: CD8+ T cells sorted from blood, taken at week 4, from a patient treated with tofacitinib. The receptors were gathered from a human donor with alopecia areata.

The chain combines TRBV29-1 with TRBJ2-5; D may be TRBD1 or TRBD2 (5 bases each). Between the trimmed V and J ends, which lost 1 base and 5 bases, there was a span of 5 bases. Per the germline V gene, CDR1 is SQVTM and CDR2 is ANQGSEA. The CDR3 runs to 11 residues. The DNA for the CDR3 is TGCAGCGTTGAAGGGGGGGAGACCCAGTACTTC. Translation: CSVEGGETQYF. Variable domain in full (rest from reference TRBV29-1 and TRBJ2-5): SAVISQKPSRDICQRGTSLTIQCQVDSQVTMMFWYRQQPGQSLTLIATANQGSEATYESGFVIDKFPISRPNLTFSTLTVSNMSPEDSSIYLCSVEGGETQYFGPGTRLLVL.

The chain joins TRBV29-1 to TRBJ2-5, with TRBD2 identical over 7 bases. Germline V gene data show CDR1 as SQVTM and CDR2 as ANQGSEA. J gave up 1 base and V 3 bases, and 5 bases lay outside the gene matches. The length of the CDR3 is 14 residues. CDR3 nucleotides: TGCAGCGTTGAGGGGGGGGAACTCCAAGAGACCCAGTACTTC. This sequence encodes CSVEGGELQETQYF.

J is TRBJ2-3 and V is TRBV4-1; D remains ambiguous. This CDR3 is 17 amino acids long. V gave up 7 bases and J gave up 3 bases, with 23 bases separating them. Germline V gives CDR1 MGHRA, CDR2 YSYEKL. In DNA, the CDR3 is TGCGCCAGCACCCCACTGGGATATCCTCAATCTACAGATACGCAGTATTTT. Encoded protein: CASTPLGYPQSTDTQYF.

The V call is TRBV29-1, the J call TRBJ2-7; D uncertain. There are 13 residues in the CDR3. In germline, CDR1 is SQVTM, CDR2 ANQGSEA. The V end lost 0 bases, the J end lost 7 bases, and 13 bases lay between the germline ends. CDR3 bases: TGCAGCGTTGAAGATGGTGAATACGGAGAGCAGTACTTC. This gives the protein CSVEDGEYGEQYF.

This chain links TRBV30 with TRBJ2-7; 11 bases match TRBD1. The CDR3 has 15 residues. Germline V gene sequence: CDR1 GTSNPN, CDR2 SVGIG (reference sequence). V lost 1 base and J lost 4; bases outside the gene matches: 6. The CDR3 DNA reads TGTGCCTGGAGTGGTGGGACAGGGGGTTTATACGAGCAGTACTTC. Its protein is CAWSGGTGGLYEQYF.

The V gene is TRBV7-9, the J gene TRBJ2-6; 7 nucleotides align to TRBD1. Germline-derived CDR1 and CDR2 are SEHNR and FQNEAQ (reference sequence). The CDR3 covers 16 residues. The J segment lost 0 bases and the V segment lost 11 bases, leaving 10 bases of the junction unmatched. The CDR3 sequence is CAGLQGPSSGANVLTF. The CDR3 DNA reads TGTGCCGGCCTACAGGGGCCGTCCTCTGGGGCCAACGTCCTGACTTTC.

This chain uses TRBV5-4 with TRBJ2-2, with 8 nucleotides matching TRBD2. Germline V lookup: CDR1 SGHNT, CDR2 YYREEE (reference sequence). The V and J ends lost 0 bases and 4 bases, in that order; junction bases with no gene match: 5. The CDR3 covers 16 residues. This CDR3 is CASSLERGRTTGELFF. In nucleotides, the CDR3 is TGTGCCAGCAGCTTGGAGCGGGGGCGCACCACCGGGGAGCTGTTTTTT.

The chain recombines TRBV2 with TRBJ2-5, with 7 bases matching TRBD2. CDR3 length: 14 amino acids. After removal of 6 bases from V and 3 bases from J, the junction contained 7 bases not matched to a gene. The germline V gene encodes CDR1 SNHLY and CDR2 FYNNEI. CDR3 coding DNA: TGTGCCAGCAGGGTGAGCGGGATGGAAGAGACCCAGTACTTC. This encodes CASRVSGMEETQYF.

The chain is built from TRBV27 and TRBJ2-2, with a weak D call TRBD2 (5 bases). V was shortened by 0 bases and J by 5 bases, with 10 bases between the two germline ends. This CDR3 is built from 15 residues. CDR1 is MNHEY, CDR2 SMNVEV, per germline (reference sequence). The CDR3: CASSLSASYTGELFF. As DNA, the CDR3 is TGTGCCAGCAGTTTATCGGCTAGCTATACCGGGGAGCTGTTTTTT.

The rearrangement joins TRBV6-5 to TRBJ2-7, with 10 nucleotides matching TRBD1. CDR1 is MNHEY and CDR2 is SVGAGI in the germline V gene. With 10 bases clipped from V and 4 bases from J, the junction kept 7 bases outside the gene matches. The CDR3 contains 13 residues. The CDR3 region is CATRGQGQYEQYF. For the CDR3, the DNA is TGTGCCACCAGGGGACAGGGGCAATACGAGCAGTACTTC.

V usage is TRBV29-1 and J usage is TRBJ2-4, with D perhaps TRBD1 (5 bases). The germline V gene encodes CDR1 SQVTM and CDR2 ANQGSEA. Trimming stripped 6 bases from V and 2 bases from J, with 11 bases between. This CDR3 is built from 13 residues. The DNA for the CDR3 is TGCAGCGTGAGAAGGGGCCCCAAAAACATTCAGTACTTC. Protein sequence: CSVRRGPKNIQYF.

This chain links TRBV19 with TRBJ2-3, with 11 bases aligning to TRBD2. The CDR3 covers 14 residues. Germline CDR1 reads LNHDA; CDR2 reads SQIVND (reference sequence). V shed 5 bases, J shed 4 bases, and the junction held 2 bases outside the gene matches. CDR3 residues: CASSLTSGADTQYF. CDR3 DNA: TGTGCCAGTAGTTTGACTAGCGGGGCAGATACGCAGTATTTT.

The gene calls are TRBV7-9 and TRBJ1-2, with D perhaps TRBD1 (5 bases). The germline CDR1 and CDR2 sequences are SEHNR and FQNEAQ (reference sequence). Trimming pared 1 base from V and 8 bases from J, leaving 8 bases between. This CDR3 region has 12 residues. The CDR3 is CASSLDRRGYTF. Written as DNA, the CDR3 is TGTGCCAGCAGCTTAGACAGGCGGGGCTACACCTTC.

The chain couples TRBV29-1 to TRBJ2-5; 9 bases match TRBD1. Germline CDR1 and CDR2: SQVTM and ANQGSEA. V was clipped by 2 bases and J by 2 bases; unmatched bases: 6. This CDR3 is 15 amino acids long. The CDR3 bases are TGCAGCGTTGAACATTTCGGACAGGGGCAAGAGACCCAGTACTTC. It yields the protein CSVEHFGQGQETQYF.

This clone was counted only a few times. The chain links TRBV28 to TRBJ2-7; TRBD1 agrees at 11 bases. V trimming: 5 bases; J trimming: 4 bases; junction bases outside the gene matches: 4. Germline loops: CDR1 MDHEN, CDR2 SYDVKM. CDR3 size: 14 residues. CDR3 sequence (DNA): TGTGCCAGCAGTCTGGGACAGGGGGGGTACGAGCAGTACTTC. Translated: CASSLGQGGYEQYF. The full variable domain, completed using reference TRBV28 and TRBJ2-7, is DVKVTQSSRYLVKRTGEKVFLECVQDMDHENMFWYRQDPGLGLRLIYFSYDVKMKEKGDIPEGYSVSREKKERFSLILESASTNQTSMYLCASSLGQGGYEQYFGPGTRLTVT.

This clone was counted between two and nine times. V is TRBV5-1 and J is TRBJ2-3, with TRBD2 matching over 7 bases. Germline lookup yields CDR1 SGHRS and CDR2 YFSETQ. J lost 2 bases, V lost 4 bases, and 7 bases had no gene match. There are 15 residues in the CDR3. The CDR3 here is CASSTGLPPTDTQYF. The CDR3 DNA sequence: TGCGCCAGCAGCACGGGACTACCCCCCACAGATACGCAGTATTTT.

The gene calls are TRBV2 and TRBJ2-1; D assignment may be TRBD1 or TRBD2 (5 bases each). This CDR3 comprises 14 residues. Looked up from germline, CDR1 is SNHLY and CDR2 is FYNNEI. The V gene lost 9 bases and the J gene lost 4 bases, with 16 bases spanning the gap. CDR3 nucleotide sequence: TGTGCCAGAACCGGGACGGTGGAATACAATGAGCAGTTCTTC. Translated: CARTGTVEYNEQFF.

The count of this clone is one. The rearrangement links TRBV29-1 to TRBJ2-7; D gene ambiguous. Germline V gives CDR1 SQVTM, CDR2 ANQGSEA. V was trimmed by 5 bases and J by 2 bases, leaving 7 bases between them. The CDR3 is made up of 11 amino acids. In DNA form, the CDR3 reads TGCAGCGTTAGCGCAGCCTACGAGCAGTACTTC. It is translated as CSVSAAYEQYF.

The J gene is TRBJ2-7, the V gene TRBV30; D is uncertain. CDR1 is GTSNPN and CDR2 is SVGIG in the germline V gene (reference sequence). The CDR3 is 13 residues long. Trimming cost V 0 bases and J 3 bases, with 9 bases left between them. CDR3 bases: TGTGCCTGGAGTGTATCGCTTTTCTACGAGCAGTACTTC. As protein: CAWSVSLFYEQYF.

This clone was recorded once. The V gene is TRBV6-1, the J gene TRBJ2-3; D perhaps matches TRBD2 (5 bases). The CDR3 loop spans 15 amino acids. CDR1 MNHNS and CDR2 SASEGT come from the germline V gene. V was cut by 7 bases and J by 0 bases, with 14 bases left in between. CDR3 bases: TGTGCCAGCACACGATCGGGGAGTAGCACAGATACGCAGTATTTT. It translates to CASTRSGSSTDTQYF.

This clone occurred a few times. This chain connects TRBV29-1 to TRBJ2-7; 10 bases fit TRBD1. The trim removed 2 bases at V and 4 bases at J, leaving 2 bases unmatched. The CDR3 extends over 13 amino acids. Looked up from germline, CDR1 is SQVTM and CDR2 is ANQGSEA. The CDR3 DNA is TGCAGCGTTGAATCGGACAGGGGGTACGAGCAGTACTTC. It encodes CSVESDRGYEQYF.

The genes are TRBV5-1 and TRBJ2-7; the D call may be TRBD1 or TRBD2 (5 bases each). This CDR3 region has 15 residues. V was pared by 0 bases and J by 3 bases, with 13 bases between. Germline CDR1 is SGHRS and CDR2 is YFSETQ. The CDR3 spells CASSLVGVPDYEQYF. The CDR3 DNA is TGCGCCAGCAGCTTGGTGGGGGTGCCAGACTACGAGCAGTACTTC. Based on the CDR3 plus reference TRBV5-1 and TRBJ2-7, the full variable domain is KAGVTQTPRYLIKTRGQQVTLSCSPISGHRSVSWYQQTPGQGLQFLFEYFSETQRNKGNFPGRFSGRQFSNSRSEMNVSTLELGDSALYLCASSLVGVPDYEQYFGPGTRLTVT.

The chain recombines TRBV5-4 with TRBJ2-2; TRBD2 matches at 15 bases. The CDR3 sequence is 17 residues long. Trimming removed 4 bases from V and 4 bases from J; junction bases left unmatched: 5. From germline, CDR1 is SGHNT and CDR2 YYREEE (reference sequence). The CDR3 sequence: CASSGLAGGPGTGELFF. Here the CDR3 DNA reads TGTGCCAGCAGCGGACTAGCGGGGGGGCCCGGCACCGGGGAGCTGTTTTTT.

The V call is TRBV30, the J call TRBJ2-1; the D is unclear. Germline CDR1 reads GTSNPN; CDR2 reads SVGIG (reference sequence). With 7 bases removed from V and 2 bases from J, the gap between germline ends came to 9 bases. This CDR3 has 12 residues. The CDR3 reads CASDSPYNEQFF. Here the CDR3 DNA reads TGTGCCTCCGACTCCCCCTACAATGAGCAGTTCTTC.

The chain recombines TRBV7-3 with TRBJ2-3; 9 bases match TRBD2. The CDR3 spans 15 residues. The V segment lost 3 bases and the J segment 2 bases; nucleotides outside the gene matches: 3. The germline CDR1 and CDR2 sequences are SGHTA and FQGTGA. The CDR3 reads CASSFLAGSTDTQYF. In nucleotides, the CDR3 is TGTGCCAGCAGCTTCCTAGCGGGGTCCACAGATACGCAGTATTTT.

The chain combines TRBV2 with TRBJ2-5; unclear D gene. Germline loops: CDR1 SNHLY, CDR2 FYNNEI. V was trimmed by 8 bases and J by 0 bases, leaving 7 bases between them. CDR3 length: 12 amino acids. The CDR3 loop is CASLRYQETQYF. CDR3 nucleotides: TGTGCCAGCCTCAGATACCAAGAGACCCAGTACTTC.

The chain employs TRBV4-1 and TRBJ2-7; either TRBD1 or TRBD2 may supply D (5 bases each). This CDR3 region has 15 residues. V lost 3 bases to trimming and J lost 5 bases, with 17 bases between them. Looked up from germline, CDR1 is MGHRA and CDR2 is YSYEKL. The CDR3 is CASSHRSGTFDEQYF. In DNA, the CDR3 is TGCGCCAGCAGCCACCGGTCCGGGACCTTCGACGAGCAGTACTTC.

Comments on this clone: Other DNA sequences in the same sample also yield this CDR3. This chain joins TRBV29-1 and TRBJ2-2; D may be TRBD1 or TRBD2 (5 bases each). V dropped 3 bases and J dropped 4 bases, with 12 bases sitting between them. Germline CDR1 is SQVTM and CDR2 is ANQGSEA. There are 14 residues in the CDR3. CDR3 sequence reads: CSVDRGGGTGELFF. The CDR3 coding sequence is TGCAGCGTTGACCGGGGCGGTGGCACCGGGGAGCTGTTTTTT.

The chain carries TRBV7-9 and TRBJ2-6, with 7 bases identical to TRBD1. With 5 bases clipped from V and 0 bases from J, the junction kept 10 bases outside the gene matches. There are 18 residues in the CDR3. Germline V lookup: CDR1 SEHNR, CDR2 FQNEAQ (reference sequence). The CDR3 coding sequence is TGTGCCAGCAGCGGACCGGGACAGCCAAACTCTGGGGCCAACGTCCTGACTTTC. It is translated as CASSGPGQPNSGANVLTF.

The V and J genes are TRBV30 and TRBJ2-1, with a weak D call TRBD2 (5 bases). V lost 1 base and J lost 12, with 19 bases in between. This CDR3 has 14 amino acids. The germline V gene has CDR1 GTSNPN and CDR2 SVGIG (reference sequence). The CDR3 DNA follows: TGTGCCTGGAGTGGCATGGGTTTCGGGGTCGCGCAGTTCTTC. It is translated as CAWSGMGFGVAQFF. The full variable domain, in which reference TRBV30 and TRBJ2-1 provide the parts outside the CDR3, is SQTIHQWPATLVQPVGSPLSLECTVEGTSNPNLYWYRQAAGRGLQLLFYSVGIGQISSEVPQNLSASRPQDRQFILSSKKLLLSDSGFYLCAWSGMGFGVAQFFGPGTRLTVL.

The CDR3 is CASSSSYEQYF. The DNA of the CDR3 is TGTGCCAGCTCGAGCTCCTACGAGCAGTACTTC. This sequence joins TRBV9 and TRBJ2-5; D unresolved. The DNA matches TRBJ2-7 better at its end, which makes the J call doubtful. Per the germline V gene, CDR1 is SGDLS and CDR2 is YYNGEE. The CDR3 spans 11 residues.